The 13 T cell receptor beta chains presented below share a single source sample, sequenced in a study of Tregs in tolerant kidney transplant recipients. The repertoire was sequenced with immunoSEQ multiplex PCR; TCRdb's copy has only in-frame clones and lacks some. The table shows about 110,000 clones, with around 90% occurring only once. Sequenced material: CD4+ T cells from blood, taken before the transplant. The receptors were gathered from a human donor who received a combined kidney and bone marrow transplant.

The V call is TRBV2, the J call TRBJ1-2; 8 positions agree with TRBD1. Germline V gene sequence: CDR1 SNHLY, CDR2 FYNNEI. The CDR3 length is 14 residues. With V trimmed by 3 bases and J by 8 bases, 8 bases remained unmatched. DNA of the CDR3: TGTGCCAGCAGTGACCCAGGGGGCTCCGGCGGCTACACCTTC. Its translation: CASSDPGGSGGYTF. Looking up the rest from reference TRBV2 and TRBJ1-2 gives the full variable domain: EPEVTQTPSHQVTQMGQEVILRCVPISNHLYFYWYRQILGQKVEFLVSFYNNEISEKSEIFDDQFSVERPDGSNFTLKIRSTKLEDSAMYFCASSDPGGSGGYTFGSGTRLTVV.

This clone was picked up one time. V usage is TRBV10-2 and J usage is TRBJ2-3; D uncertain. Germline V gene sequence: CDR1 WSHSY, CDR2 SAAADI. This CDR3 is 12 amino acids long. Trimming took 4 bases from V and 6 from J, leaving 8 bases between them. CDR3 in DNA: TGCGCCAGCAGTGTTCAGTTGGATACGCAGTATTTT. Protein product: CASSVQLDTQYF.

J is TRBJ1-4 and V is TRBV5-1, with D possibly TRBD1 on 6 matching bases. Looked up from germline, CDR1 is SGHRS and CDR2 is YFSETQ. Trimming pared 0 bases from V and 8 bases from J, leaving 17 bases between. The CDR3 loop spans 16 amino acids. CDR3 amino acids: CASSLAGGAALEKLFF. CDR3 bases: TGCGCCAGCAGCTTGGCCGGGGGGGCGGCCCTCGAAAAACTGTTTTTT.

The CDR3 reads CASSLVGGSTYEQYF. CDR3 nucleotide sequence: TGTGCCAGCAGCTTGGTGGGCGGGAGCACCTACGAGCAGTACTTC. The chain recombines TRBV5-6 with TRBJ2-7; 7 bases map to TRBD2. The CDR3 has 15 residues. J gave up 2 bases and V 0 bases, and 5 bases lay outside the gene matches. Germline CDR1 and CDR2: SGHDT and YYEEEE.

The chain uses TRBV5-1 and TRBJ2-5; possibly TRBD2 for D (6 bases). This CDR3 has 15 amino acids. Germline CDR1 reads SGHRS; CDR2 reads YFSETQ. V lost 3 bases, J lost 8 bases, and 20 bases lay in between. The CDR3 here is CASSSEPEGRDTQYF. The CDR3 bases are TGCGCCAGCAGCTCCGAACCGGAGGGCCGTGATACCCAGTACTTC. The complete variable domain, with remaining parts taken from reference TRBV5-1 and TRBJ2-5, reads KAGVTQTPRYLIKTRGQQVTLSCSPISGHRSVSWYQQTPGQGLQFLFEYFSETQRNKGNFPGRFSGRQFSNSRSEMNVSTLELGDSALYLCASSSEPEGRDTQYFGPGTRLLVL.

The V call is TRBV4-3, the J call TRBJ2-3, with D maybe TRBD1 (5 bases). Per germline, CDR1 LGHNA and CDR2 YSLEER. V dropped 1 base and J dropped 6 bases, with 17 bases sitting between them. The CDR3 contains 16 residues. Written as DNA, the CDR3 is TGCGCCAGCAGCCAAGGCGTCGCAGGGCATCGGGATACGCAGTATTTT. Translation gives CASSQGVAGHRDTQYF.

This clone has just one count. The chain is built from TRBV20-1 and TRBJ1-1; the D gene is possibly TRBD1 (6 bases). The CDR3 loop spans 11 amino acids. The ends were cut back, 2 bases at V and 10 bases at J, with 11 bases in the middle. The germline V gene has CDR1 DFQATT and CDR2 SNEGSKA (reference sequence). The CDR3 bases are TGCAGTGCTAGACAGGGGAAGGGAGCTTTCTTT. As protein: CSARQGKGAFF.

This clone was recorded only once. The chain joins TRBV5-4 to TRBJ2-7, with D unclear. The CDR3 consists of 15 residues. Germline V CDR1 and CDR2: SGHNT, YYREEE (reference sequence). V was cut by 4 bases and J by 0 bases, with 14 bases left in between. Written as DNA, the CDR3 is TGTGCCAGCAGCCCCCAAGGAAGCGACTCCTACGAGCAGTACTTC. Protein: CASSPQGSDSYEQYF.

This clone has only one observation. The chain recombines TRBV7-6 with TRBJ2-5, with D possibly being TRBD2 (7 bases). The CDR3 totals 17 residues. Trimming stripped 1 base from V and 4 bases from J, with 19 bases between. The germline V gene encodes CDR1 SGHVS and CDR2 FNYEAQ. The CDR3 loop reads CASSLDSGGASGETQYF. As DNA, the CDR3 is TGTGCCAGCAGCTTAGACTCGGGGGGCGCTTCTGGAGAGACCCAGTACTTC.

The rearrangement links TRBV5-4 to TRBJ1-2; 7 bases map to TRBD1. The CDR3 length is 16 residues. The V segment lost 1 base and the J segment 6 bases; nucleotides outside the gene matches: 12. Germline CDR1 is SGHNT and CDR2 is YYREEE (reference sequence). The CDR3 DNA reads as TGTGCCAGCAGCTTGCAGATTAAGGGGGCATCGGATGGCTACACCTTC. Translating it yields CASSLQIKGASDGYTF.

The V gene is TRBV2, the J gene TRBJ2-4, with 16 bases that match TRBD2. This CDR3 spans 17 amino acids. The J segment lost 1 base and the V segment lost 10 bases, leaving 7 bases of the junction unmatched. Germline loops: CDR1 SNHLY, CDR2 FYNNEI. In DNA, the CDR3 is TGTGCCACCGGGACTAGCGGGGGGGCCTGGGCCAAAAACATTCAGTACTTC. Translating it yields CATGTSGGAWAKNIQYF.

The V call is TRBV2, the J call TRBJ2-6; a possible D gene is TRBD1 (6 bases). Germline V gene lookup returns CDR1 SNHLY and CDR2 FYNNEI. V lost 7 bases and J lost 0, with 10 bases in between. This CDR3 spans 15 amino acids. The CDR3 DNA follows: TGTGCCAGCATCGACAGGAGCTCTGGGGCCAACGTCCTGACTTTC. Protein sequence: CASIDRSSGANVLTF. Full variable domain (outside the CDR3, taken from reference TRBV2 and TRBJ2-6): EPEVTQTPSHQVTQMGQEVILRCVPISNHLYFYWYRQILGQKVEFLVSFYNNEISEKSEIFDDQFSVERPDGSNFTLKIRSTKLEDSAMYFCASIDRSSGANVLTFGAGSRLTVL.

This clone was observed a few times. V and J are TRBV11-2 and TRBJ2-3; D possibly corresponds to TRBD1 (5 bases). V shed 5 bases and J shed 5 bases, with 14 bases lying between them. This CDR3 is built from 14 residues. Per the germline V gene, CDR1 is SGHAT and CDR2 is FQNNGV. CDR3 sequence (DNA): TGTGCCAGCAGCCCCCGGGCCCAGGGAGATACGCAGTATTTT. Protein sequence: CASSPRAQGDTQYF.